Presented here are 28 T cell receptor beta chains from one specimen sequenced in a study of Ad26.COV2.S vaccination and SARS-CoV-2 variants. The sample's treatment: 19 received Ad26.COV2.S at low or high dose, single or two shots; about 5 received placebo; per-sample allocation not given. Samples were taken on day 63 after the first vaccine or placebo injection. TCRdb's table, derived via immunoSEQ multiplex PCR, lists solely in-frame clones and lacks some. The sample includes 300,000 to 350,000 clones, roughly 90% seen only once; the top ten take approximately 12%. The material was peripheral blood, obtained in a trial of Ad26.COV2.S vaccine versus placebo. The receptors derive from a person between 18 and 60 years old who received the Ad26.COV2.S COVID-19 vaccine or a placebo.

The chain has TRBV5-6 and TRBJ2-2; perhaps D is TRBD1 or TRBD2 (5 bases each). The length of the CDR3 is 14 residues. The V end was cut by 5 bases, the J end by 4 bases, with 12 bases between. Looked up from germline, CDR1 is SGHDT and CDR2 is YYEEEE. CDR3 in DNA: TGTGCCAGCAGGCGGGTGAGGGGCACCGGGGAGCTGTTTTTT. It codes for CASRRVRGTGELFF.

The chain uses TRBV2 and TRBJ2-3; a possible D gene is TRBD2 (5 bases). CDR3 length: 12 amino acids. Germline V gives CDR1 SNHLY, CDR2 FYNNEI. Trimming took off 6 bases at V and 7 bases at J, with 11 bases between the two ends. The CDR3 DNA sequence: TGTGCCAGCAGCCCCAGCGGAAATACGCAGTATTTT. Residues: CASSPSGNTQYF.

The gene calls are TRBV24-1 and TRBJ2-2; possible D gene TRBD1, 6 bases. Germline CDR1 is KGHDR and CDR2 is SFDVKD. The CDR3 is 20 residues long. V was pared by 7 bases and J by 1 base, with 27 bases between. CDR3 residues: CATSTRYTGIPNLNTGELFF. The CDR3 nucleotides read TGTGCCACCAGCACCCGATATACAGGGATCCCCAATCTGAACACCGGGGAGCTGTTTTTT.

CDR3 bases: TGTGCCAGCAGCTCGCAACCTAGCGGGGGGGCAGAAGAGACCCAGTACTTC. The encoded protein is CASSSQPSGGAEETQYF. The V call is TRBV11-2, the J call TRBJ2-5; 12 bases map to TRBD2. This CDR3 is 17 amino acids long. V lost 4 bases, J lost 3 bases, and 9 bases stayed unmatched. The V gene's germline CDR1 is SGHAT and CDR2 FQNNGV.

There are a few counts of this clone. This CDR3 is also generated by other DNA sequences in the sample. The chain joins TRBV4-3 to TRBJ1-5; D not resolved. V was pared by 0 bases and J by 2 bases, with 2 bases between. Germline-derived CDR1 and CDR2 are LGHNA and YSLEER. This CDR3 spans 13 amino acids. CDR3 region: CASSQDRNQPQHF. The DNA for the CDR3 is TGCGCCAGCAGCCAAGATCGCAATCAGCCCCAGCATTTT.

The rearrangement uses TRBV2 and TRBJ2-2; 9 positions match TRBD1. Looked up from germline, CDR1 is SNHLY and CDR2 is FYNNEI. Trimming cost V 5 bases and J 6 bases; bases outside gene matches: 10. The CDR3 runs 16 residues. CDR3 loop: CASSNPPGQGPGELFF. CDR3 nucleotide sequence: TGTGCCAGCAGTAACCCGCCGGGACAGGGACCCGGGGAGCTGTTTTTT. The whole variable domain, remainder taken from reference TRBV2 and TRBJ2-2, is EPEVTQTPSHQVTQMGQEVILRCVPISNHLYFYWYRQILGQKVEFLVSFYNNEISEKSEIFDDQFSVERPDGSNFTLKIRSTKLEDSAMYFCASSNPPGQGPGELFFGEGSRLTVL.

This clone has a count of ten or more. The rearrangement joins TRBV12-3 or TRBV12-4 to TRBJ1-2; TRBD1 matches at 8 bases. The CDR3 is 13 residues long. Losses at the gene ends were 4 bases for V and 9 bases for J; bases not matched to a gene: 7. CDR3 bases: TGTGCCAGCAGTTCCCACAGGGGGAGTAGCTACACCTTC. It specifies CASSSHRGSSYTF.

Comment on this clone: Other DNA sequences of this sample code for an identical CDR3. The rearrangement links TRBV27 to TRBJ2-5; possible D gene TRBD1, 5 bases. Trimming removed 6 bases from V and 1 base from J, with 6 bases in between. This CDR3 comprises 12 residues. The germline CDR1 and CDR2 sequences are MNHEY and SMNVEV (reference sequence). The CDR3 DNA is TGTGCCAGCAGAGGGGTCCAAGAGACCCAGTACTTC. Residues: CASRGVQETQYF.

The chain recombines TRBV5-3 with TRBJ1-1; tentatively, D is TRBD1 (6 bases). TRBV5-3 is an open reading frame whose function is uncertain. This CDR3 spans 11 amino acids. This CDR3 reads CAGGGRAEAFF. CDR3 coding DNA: TGTGCTGGGGGCGGGAGGGCTGAAGCTTTCTTT.

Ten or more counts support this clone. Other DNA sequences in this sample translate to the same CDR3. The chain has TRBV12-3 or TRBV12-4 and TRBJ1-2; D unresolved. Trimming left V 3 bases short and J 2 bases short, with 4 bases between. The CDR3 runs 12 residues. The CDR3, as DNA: TGTGCCAGCAGTTTCGGGAACTATGGCTACACCTTC. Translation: CASSFGNYGYTF.

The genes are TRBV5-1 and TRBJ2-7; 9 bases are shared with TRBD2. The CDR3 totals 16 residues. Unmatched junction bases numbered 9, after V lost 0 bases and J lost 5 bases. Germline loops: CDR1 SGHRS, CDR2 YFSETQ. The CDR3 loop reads CASSLGPGGRVDEQYF. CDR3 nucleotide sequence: TGCGCCAGCAGCTTGGGGCCCGGCGGGAGGGTGGACGAGCAGTACTTC.

This CDR3 is CASRPLSGRRPWGTYNEQFF. CDR3 bases: TGTGCCAGCAGACCCCTTAGCGGGAGACGTCCTTGGGGAACCTACAATGAGCAGTTCTTC. The rearrangement uses TRBV27 and TRBJ2-1, with 9 nucleotides matching TRBD2. Germline CDR1 and CDR2: MNHEY and SMNVEV (reference sequence). The ends lost 6 bases at V and 2 bases at J; junction bases unmatched: 20. There are 20 residues in the CDR3.

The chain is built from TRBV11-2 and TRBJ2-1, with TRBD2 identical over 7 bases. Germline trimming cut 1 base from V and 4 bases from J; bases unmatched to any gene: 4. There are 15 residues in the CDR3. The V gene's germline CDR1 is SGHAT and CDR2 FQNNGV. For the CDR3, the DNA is TGTGCCAGCAGCTTAGTCTGGGGAGGGTACAATGAGCAGTTCTTC. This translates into CASSLVWGGYNEQFF.

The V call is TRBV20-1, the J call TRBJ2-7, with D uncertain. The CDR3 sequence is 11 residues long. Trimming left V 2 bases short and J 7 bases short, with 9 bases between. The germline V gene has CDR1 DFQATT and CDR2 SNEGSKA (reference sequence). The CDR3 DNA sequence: TGCAGTGCTAGACGATCGGGTGAGCAGTACTTC. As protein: CSARRSGEQYF.

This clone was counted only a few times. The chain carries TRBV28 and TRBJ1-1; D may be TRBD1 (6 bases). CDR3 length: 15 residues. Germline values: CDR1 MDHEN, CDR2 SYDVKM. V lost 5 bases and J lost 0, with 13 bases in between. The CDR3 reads CASSLRGGVNTEAFF. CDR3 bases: TGTGCCAGCAGTCTCAGGGGTGGGGTGAACACTGAAGCTTTCTTT.

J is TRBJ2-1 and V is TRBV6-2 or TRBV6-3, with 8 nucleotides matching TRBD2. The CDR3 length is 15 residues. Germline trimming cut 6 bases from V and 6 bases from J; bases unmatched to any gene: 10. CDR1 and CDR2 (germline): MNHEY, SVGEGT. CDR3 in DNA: TGTGCCAGCAGCCCTGAAGGACTAGCAATCAATGAGCAGTTCTTC. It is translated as CASSPEGLAINEQFF.

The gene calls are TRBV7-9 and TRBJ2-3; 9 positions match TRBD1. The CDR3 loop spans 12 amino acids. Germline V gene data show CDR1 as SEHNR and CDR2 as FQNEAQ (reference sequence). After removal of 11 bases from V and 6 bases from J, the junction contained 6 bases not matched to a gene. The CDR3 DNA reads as TGTGCCGCGGGGACAGGGCGTGATACGCAGTATTTT. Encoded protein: CAAGTGRDTQYF.

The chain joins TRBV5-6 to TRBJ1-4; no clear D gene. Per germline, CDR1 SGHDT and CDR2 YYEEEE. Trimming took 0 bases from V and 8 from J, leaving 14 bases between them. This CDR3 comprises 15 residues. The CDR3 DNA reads TGTGCCAGCAGCTTGGCCCGGGGTAAGGAAGAAAAACTGTTTTTT. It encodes CASSLARGKEEKLFF.

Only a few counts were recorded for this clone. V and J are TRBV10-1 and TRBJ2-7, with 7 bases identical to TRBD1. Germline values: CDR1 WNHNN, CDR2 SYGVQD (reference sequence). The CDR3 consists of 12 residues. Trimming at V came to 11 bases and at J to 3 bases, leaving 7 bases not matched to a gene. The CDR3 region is CARRRDSYEQYF. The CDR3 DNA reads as TGCGCCCGACGCCGGGACAGCTACGAGCAGTACTTC.

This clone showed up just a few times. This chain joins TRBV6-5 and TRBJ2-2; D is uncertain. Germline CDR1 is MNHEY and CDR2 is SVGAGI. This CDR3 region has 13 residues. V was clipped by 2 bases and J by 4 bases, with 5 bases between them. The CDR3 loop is CASSYTGTGELFF. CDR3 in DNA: TGTGCCAGCAGTTACACGGGCACCGGGGAGCTGTTTTTT.

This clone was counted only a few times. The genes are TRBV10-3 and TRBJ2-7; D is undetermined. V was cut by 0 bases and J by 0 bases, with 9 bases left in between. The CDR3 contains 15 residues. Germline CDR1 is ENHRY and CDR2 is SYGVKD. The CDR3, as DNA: TGTGCCATCAGTGAGTCCACGGTGAGCTCCTACGAGCAGTACTTC. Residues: CAISESTVSSYEQYF.

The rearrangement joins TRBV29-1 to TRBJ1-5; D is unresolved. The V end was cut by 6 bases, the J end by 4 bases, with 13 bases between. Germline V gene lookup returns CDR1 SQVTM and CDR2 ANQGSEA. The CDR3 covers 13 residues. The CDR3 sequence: CSVATGGNQPQHF. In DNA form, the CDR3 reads TGCAGCGTGGCAACCGGAGGGAATCAGCCCCAGCATTTT. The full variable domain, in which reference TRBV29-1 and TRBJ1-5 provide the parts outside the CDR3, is SAVISQKPSRDICQRGTSLTIQCQVDSQVTMMFWYRQQPGQSLTLIATANQGSEATYESGFVIDKFPISRPNLTFSTLTVSNMSPEDSSIYLCSVATGGNQPQHFGDGTRLSIL.

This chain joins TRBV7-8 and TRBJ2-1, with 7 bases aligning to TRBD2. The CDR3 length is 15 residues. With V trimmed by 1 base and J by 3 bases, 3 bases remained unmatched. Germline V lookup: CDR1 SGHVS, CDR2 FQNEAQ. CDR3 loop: CASSLEGTNYNEQFF. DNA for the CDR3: TGTGCCAGCAGCTTAGAAGGGACTAACTACAATGAGCAGTTCTTC.

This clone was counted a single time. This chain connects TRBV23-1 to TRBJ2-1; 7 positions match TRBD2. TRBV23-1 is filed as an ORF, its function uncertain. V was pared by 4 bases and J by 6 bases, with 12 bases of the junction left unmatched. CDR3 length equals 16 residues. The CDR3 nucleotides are TGCGCCAGCAGTCCTCATAGGGGAGGGATAATCAATGAGCAGTTCTTC. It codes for CASSPHRGGIINEQFF.

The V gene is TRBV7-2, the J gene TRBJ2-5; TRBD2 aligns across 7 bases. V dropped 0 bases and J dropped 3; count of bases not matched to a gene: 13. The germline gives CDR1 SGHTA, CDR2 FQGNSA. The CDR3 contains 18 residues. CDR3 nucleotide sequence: TGTGCCAGCAGCTTAGCGCGAGTCAAAGGCGGGAGCAAAGAGACCCAGTACTTC. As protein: CASSLARVKGGSKETQYF.

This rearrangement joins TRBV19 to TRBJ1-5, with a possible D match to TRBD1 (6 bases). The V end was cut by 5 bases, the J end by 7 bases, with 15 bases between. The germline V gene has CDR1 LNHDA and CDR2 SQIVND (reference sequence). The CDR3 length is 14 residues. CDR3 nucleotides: TGTGCCAGTAGTGGGGTAGGGGGAGGCCAGCCCCAGCATTTT. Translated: CASSGVGGGQPQHF.

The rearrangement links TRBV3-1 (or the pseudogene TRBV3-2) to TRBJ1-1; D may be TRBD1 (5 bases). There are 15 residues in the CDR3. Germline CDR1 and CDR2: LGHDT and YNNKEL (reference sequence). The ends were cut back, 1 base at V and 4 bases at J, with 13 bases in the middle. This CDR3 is CASSQVQGRVTEAFF. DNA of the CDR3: TGTGCCAGCAGCCAAGTTCAGGGCAGGGTCACTGAAGCTTTCTTT.

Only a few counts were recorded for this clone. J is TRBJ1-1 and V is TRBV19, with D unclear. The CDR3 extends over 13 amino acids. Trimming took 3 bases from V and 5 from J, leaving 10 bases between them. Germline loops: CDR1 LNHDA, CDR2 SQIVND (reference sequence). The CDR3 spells CASSMGFRTEAFF. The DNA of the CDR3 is TGTGCCAGTAGTATGGGATTCAGAACTGAAGCTTTCTTT. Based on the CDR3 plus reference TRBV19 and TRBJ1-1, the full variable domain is DGGITQSPKYLFRKEGQNVTLSCEQNLNHDAMYWYRQDPGQGLRLIYYSQIVNDFQKGDIAEGYSVSREKKESFPLTVTSAQKNPTAFYLCASSMGFRTEAFFGQGTRLTVV.